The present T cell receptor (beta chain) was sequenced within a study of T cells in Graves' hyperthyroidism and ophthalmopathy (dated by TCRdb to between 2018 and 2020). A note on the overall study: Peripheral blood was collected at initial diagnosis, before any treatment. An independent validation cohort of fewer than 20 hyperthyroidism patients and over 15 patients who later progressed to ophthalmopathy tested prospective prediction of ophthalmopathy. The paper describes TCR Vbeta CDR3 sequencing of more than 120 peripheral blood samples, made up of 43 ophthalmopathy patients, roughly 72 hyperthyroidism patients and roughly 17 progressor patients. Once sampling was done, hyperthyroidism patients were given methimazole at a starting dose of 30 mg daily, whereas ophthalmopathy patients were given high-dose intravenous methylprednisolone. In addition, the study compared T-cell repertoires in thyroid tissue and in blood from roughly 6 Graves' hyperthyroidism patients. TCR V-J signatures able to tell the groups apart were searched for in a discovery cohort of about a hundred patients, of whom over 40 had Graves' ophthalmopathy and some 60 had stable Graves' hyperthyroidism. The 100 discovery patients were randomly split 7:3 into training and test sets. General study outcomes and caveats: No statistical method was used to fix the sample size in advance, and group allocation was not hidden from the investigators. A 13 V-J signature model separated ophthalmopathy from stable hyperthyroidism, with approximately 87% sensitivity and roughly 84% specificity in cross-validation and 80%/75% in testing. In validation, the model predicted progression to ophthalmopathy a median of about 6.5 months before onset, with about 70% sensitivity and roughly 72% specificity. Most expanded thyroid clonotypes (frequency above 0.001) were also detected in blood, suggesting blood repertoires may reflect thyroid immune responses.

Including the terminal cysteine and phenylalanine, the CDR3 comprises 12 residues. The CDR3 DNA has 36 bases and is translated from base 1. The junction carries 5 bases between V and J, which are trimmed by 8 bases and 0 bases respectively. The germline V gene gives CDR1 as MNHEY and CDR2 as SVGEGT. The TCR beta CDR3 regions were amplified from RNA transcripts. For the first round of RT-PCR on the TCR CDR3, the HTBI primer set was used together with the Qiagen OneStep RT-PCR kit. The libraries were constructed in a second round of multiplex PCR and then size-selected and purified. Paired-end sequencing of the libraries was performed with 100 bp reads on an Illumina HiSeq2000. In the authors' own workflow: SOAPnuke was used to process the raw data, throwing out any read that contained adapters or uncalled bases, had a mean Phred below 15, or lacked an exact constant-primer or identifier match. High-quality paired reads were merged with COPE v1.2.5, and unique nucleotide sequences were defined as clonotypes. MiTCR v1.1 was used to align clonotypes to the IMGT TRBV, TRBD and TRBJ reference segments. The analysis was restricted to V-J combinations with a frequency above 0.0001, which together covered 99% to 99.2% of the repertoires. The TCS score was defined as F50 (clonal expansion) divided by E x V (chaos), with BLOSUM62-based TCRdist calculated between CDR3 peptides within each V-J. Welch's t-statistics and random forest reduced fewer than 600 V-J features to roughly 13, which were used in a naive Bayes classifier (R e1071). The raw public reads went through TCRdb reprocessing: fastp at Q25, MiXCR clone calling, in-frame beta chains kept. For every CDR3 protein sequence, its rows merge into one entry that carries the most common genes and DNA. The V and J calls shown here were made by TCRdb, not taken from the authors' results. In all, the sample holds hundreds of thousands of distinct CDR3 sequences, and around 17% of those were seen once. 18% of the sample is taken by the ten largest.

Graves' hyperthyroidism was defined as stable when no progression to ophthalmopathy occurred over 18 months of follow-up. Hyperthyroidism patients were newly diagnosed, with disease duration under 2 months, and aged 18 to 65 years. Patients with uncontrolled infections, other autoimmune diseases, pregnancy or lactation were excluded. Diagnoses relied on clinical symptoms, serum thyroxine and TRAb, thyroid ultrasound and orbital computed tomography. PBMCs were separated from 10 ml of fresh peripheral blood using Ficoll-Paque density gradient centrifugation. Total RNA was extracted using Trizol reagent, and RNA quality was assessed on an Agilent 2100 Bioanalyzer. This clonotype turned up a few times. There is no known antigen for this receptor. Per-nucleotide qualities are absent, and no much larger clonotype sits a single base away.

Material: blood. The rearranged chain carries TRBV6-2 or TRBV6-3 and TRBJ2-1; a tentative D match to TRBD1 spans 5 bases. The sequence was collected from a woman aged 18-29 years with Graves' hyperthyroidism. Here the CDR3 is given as CASDSSYNEQFF. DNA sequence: TGTGCCAGCGACAGCTCCTACAATGAGCAGTTCTTC.